This paragraph covers one T cell receptor (beta chain) sequence. The data stem from a study of blood T cell repertoires in COVID-19. In the original workflow: Reference gene primer amplification gave estimated nucleated cell counts. Generated by immunoSEQ multiplex PCR, the TCRdb table keeps only in-frame clones and is missing some. The V and J calls and clone size come from that table; D and trimming were worked out from the DNA. The repertoire holds 30,000 to 40,000 clones, with 80% to 90% as singletons. Trimming shortened V by 2 bases and J by 2 bases, and 7 bases separated the two germline ends. Germline assignment: CDR1 MNHEY and CDR2 SVGEGT. The CDR3 has 13 residues.

The sequencing sample was made of peripheral blood. The TCR sequence derives from a man aged 55 to 70 in a cohort sampled during active COVID-19. V gene TRBV6-2 or TRBV6-3 combines with J gene TRBJ2-7, with a tentative D call TRBD1 (6 bases). CDR3 loop: CASSYQGPYEQYF. CDR3 sequence (DNA): TGTGCCAGCAGTTACCAGGGGCCCTACGAGCAGTACTTC.